The 10 T cell receptor beta chains presented below share a single source sample, sequenced in a study of OX40 agonist ivuxolimab in advanced cancers. The method was immunoSEQ multiplex PCR; TCRdb's version includes in-frame clones alone and lacks a portion of them. This table has more than 80,000 clones, approximately 90% appearing once. The specimen was CD4+ or CD8+ T cells sorted from blood, collected in a trial of the OX40 agonist ivuxolimab. These receptors originate from an adult with an advanced solid tumor such as melanoma, head and neck, liver or kidney cancer.

The rearrangement uses TRBV28 and TRBJ2-1, with D possibly called TRBD1 or TRBD2 (5 bases each). CDR3 length: 10 amino acids. Germline V lookup: CDR1 MDHEN, CDR2 SYDVKM. The V end lost 8 bases, the J end lost 10 bases, and 9 bases lay between the germline ends. The CDR3: CASGRDEQFF. CDR3 nucleotides: TGTGCCAGCGGCCGGGACGAGCAGTTCTTC.

The J gene is TRBJ1-4, the V gene TRBV11-1; 7 nucleotides line up with TRBD1. Trimming removed 3 bases from V and 8 bases from J; junction bases left unmatched: 3. The CDR3 sequence is 13 residues long. Germline assignment: CDR1 SGHAT and CDR2 FQDESV (reference sequence). The CDR3: CASSFQGEEKLFF. CDR3 nucleotide sequence: TGTGCCAGCAGCTTCCAGGGGGAGGAAAAACTGTTTTTT.

The rearrangement uses TRBV7-2 and TRBJ2-5; 9 bases are shared with TRBD2. Germline CDR1 and CDR2: SGHTA and FQGNSA. The CDR3 sequence is 13 residues long. Unmatched junction bases numbered 2, after V lost 5 bases and J lost 4 bases. The CDR3 coding sequence is TGTGCCAGCAGCACGACTAGCGGAGAGACCCAGTACTTC. Translation gives CASSTTSGETQYF.

The chain recombines TRBV28 with TRBJ2-7; TRBD1 agrees at 8 bases. V dropped 6 bases and J dropped 3; count of bases not matched to a gene: 7. Germline CDR1 and CDR2: MDHEN and SYDVKM. This CDR3 spans 14 amino acids. The CDR3 sequence is CASRSGTGNYEQYF. The CDR3 DNA reads TGTGCCAGCAGATCCGGGACAGGTAACTACGAGCAGTACTTC.

The CDR3 loop reads CASSKSGTGSSYEQYF. The CDR3 DNA reads TGTGCCAGCAGCAAGTCCGGGACAGGGAGCTCCTACGAGCAGTACTTC. The V and J genes are TRBV11-3 and TRBJ2-5, with 9 bases lining up with TRBD1. The J call is in doubt because the DNA end fits TRBJ2-7 better. The CDR3 has 16 residues. Germline lookup yields CDR1 SGHNT and CDR2 YENEEA.

The chain joins TRBV27 to TRBJ1-6; D not resolved. The CDR3 is 12 residues long. The V end was cut by 4 bases, the J end by 10 bases, with 8 bases between. CDR1 MNHEY and CDR2 SMNVEV come from the germline V gene (reference sequence). The CDR3 DNA reads TGTGCCAGCAGTTCTACAGACTCACCCCTCCACTTT. It codes for CASSSTDSPLHF.

This clone was seen a handful of times. V gene TRBV30 combines with J gene TRBJ1-1, with D perhaps TRBD1 (5 bases). Germline-derived CDR1 and CDR2 are GTSNPN and SVGIG (reference sequence). The CDR3 spans 13 residues. V was trimmed by 1 base and J by 1 base, leaving 7 bases between them. The CDR3 coding sequence is TGTGCCTGGAGTGAGACAGAGAACACTGAAGCTTTCTTT. Translated, it gives CAWSETENTEAFF.

The chain joins TRBV10-3 to TRBJ1-1, with D unresolved. The CDR3 covers 14 residues. The germline CDR1 and CDR2 sequences are ENHRY and SYGVKD. The V end was cut by 2 bases, the J end by 0 bases, with 7 bases between. CDR3 loop: CAISEADMNTEAFF. The CDR3 coding sequence is TGTGCCATCAGTGAGGCAGACATGAACACTGAAGCTTTCTTT.

The chain carries TRBV2 and TRBJ1-4, with 7 bases identical to TRBD1. CDR1 and CDR2 (germline): SNHLY, FYNNEI. Trimming at V came to 6 bases and at J to 8 bases, leaving 0 bases not matched to a gene. The CDR3 has 11 residues. The CDR3 sequence is CASRGGEKLFF. The CDR3 DNA is TGTGCCAGCAGAGGGGGCGAAAAACTGTTTTTT.

The chain carries TRBV7-2 and TRBJ2-7, with D perhaps assigned TRBD1 or TRBD2 (5 bases each). CDR3 size: 17 residues. In germline, CDR1 is SGHTA, CDR2 FQGNSA. V was clipped by 5 bases and J by 6 bases, with 26 bases between them. The chain's CDR3 is CASSTGTDPLVPGEQYF. The CDR3 DNA reads TGTGCCAGCAGCACCGGGACCGATCCATTAGTCCCCGGCGAGCAGTACTTC.